The 17 T cell receptor beta chains below were found in one sample sequenced in a study of T cells in Graves' hyperthyroidism and ophthalmopathy (dated by TCRdb to between 2019 and 2020). Preparation of the library involved multiplex PCR. The listed sequencing device is Illumina HiSeq 2000. The TCR beta CDR3 regions were amplified from RNA transcripts. The TCR CDR3 was subjected to a first round of RT-PCR using the HTBI primer set and the Qiagen OneStep RT-PCR kit. The raw public data were reprocessed by TCRdb itself: fastp quality trimming at Q25, MiXCR clonotype calling, in-frame beta chains only. Duplicate CDR3 protein sequences are folded into a single record with the most common DNA and genes. This sample comprises about 380,000 distinct CDR3 sequences, approximately 15% of them detected only once. The ten largest clones capture around 10% of the sample. Sequencing used blood. The receptor set was obtained from a woman between 55 and 75 years old with Graves' hyperthyroidism.

Of note for this clonotype: Just one base apart from a much larger clone, this may be a read error. This sequence joins TRBV28 and TRBJ2-7; 8 nucleotides match TRBD1. The CDR3 totals 13 residues. Germline loops: CDR1 MDHEN, CDR2 SYDVKM. CDR3 in amino acids: CARRGQFSYEQYF. In DNA, the CDR3 is TGTGCCCGCAGGGGGCAGTTCTCCTACGAGCAGTACTTC.

This clonotype was recorded at least ten times. The J gene is TRBJ2-5, the V gene TRBV12-3 or TRBV12-4; 12 nucleotides align to TRBD2. The junction had 15 bases not matched to a gene; V was cut back by 8 bases and J by 2 bases. The CDR3 has 18 residues. This CDR3 reads CASSPGASGRAGQETQYF. The CDR3 DNA is TGTGCCAGCTCCCCGGGGGCTAGCGGGAGGGCCGGTCAAGAGACCCAGTACTTC.

There are many counts of this clonotype. This chain connects TRBV10-3 to TRBJ2-2; D is unresolved. The germline gives CDR1 ENHRY, CDR2 SYGVKD. The CDR3 length is 14 residues. V was clipped by 6 bases and J by 4 bases, with 12 bases between them. The CDR3 loop reads CAIRSDRGTGELFF. CDR3 coding DNA: TGTGCCATCAGATCAGATCGAGGCACCGGGGAGCTGTTTTTT.

The chain combines TRBV9 with TRBJ2-3; D not resolved. V was shortened by 3 bases and J by 4 bases, with 18 bases between the two germline ends. CDR1 SGDLS and CDR2 YYNGEE come from the germline V gene. This CDR3 is built from 16 residues. CDR3: CASSEAKVPGADTQYF. For the CDR3, the DNA is TGTGCCAGCAGCGAGGCGAAGGTCCCTGGTGCAGATACGCAGTATTTT.

This clonotype has at least ten counts. The CDR3: CASSPSNSYNSPLHF. CDR3 coding DNA: TGTGCCAGCAGCCCAAGCAACTCCTATAATTCACCCCTCCACTTT. The V gene is TRBV11-2, the J gene TRBJ1-6; D gene ambiguous. The germline V gene encodes CDR1 SGHAT and CDR2 FQNNGV. The CDR3 loop spans 15 amino acids. Trimming took 5 bases from V and 0 from J, leaving 8 bases between them.

This clonotype was seen a few times. This rearrangement joins TRBV10-3 to TRBJ2-7; no clear D. V was shortened by 10 bases and J by 2 bases, with 15 bases between the two germline ends. CDR1 is ENHRY, CDR2 SYGVKD, per germline. The CDR3 runs 13 residues. CDR3 nucleotides: TGTGCCACACACTCGGGTAGGACCTACGAGCAGTACTTC. This gives the protein CATHSGRTYEQYF.

This clonotype has more than one count but fewer than ten. V and J are TRBV7-9 and TRBJ2-5; 11 nucleotides align to TRBD1. J lost 2 bases, V lost 5 bases, and 10 bases had no gene match. CDR3 size: 17 residues. CDR1 is SEHNR and CDR2 is FQNEAQ in the germline V gene (reference sequence). CDR3 in DNA: TGTGCCAGCAGCCGTTGGCCGGGACAGGGGGATCAAGAGACCCAGTACTTC. It specifies CASSRWPGQGDQETQYF.

In this sample, this clonotype turned up many times. The J gene is TRBJ2-5, the V gene TRBV3-1, with 7 positions matching TRBD2. V lost 3 bases to trimming and J lost 0 bases; unmatched junction nucleotides: 10. Germline V gene data show CDR1 as LGHDT and CDR2 as YNNKEL (reference sequence). The CDR3 is 17 amino acids. The CDR3 protein is CASSQHSGTTYQETQYF. Written as DNA, the CDR3 is TGTGCCAGCAGCCAGCACTCCGGGACTACGTACCAAGAGACCCAGTACTTC.

This clonotype came up many times. This chain links TRBV5-1 with TRBJ1-2; possibly TRBD1 for D (5 bases). Germline V gene sequence: CDR1 SGHRS, CDR2 YFSETQ. V was cut by 4 bases and J by 6 bases, with 16 bases left in between. This CDR3 has 14 residues. The CDR3 DNA follows: TGCGCCAGCAGCCCTTATCGGGGCGGTGATGGCTACACCTTC. It specifies CASSPYRGGDGYTF. Combining the CDR3 with reference TRBV5-1 and TRBJ1-2 gives the whole variable domain KAGVTQTPRYLIKTRGQQVTLSCSPISGHRSVSWYQQTPGQGLQFLFEYFSETQRNKGNFPGRFSGRQFSNSRSEMNVSTLELGDSALYLCASSPYRGGDGYTFGSGTRLTVV.

This clonotype was counted many times. The chain carries TRBV28 and TRBJ1-5, with D hard to call. Germline V gene sequence: CDR1 MDHEN, CDR2 SYDVKM. The CDR3 has 15 amino acids. V was pared by 5 bases and J by 7 bases, with 18 bases between. The DNA of the CDR3 is TGTGCCAGCAGTCCCGCAGGAGGGCCTGGGCAGCCCCAGCATTTT. It codes for CASSPAGGPGQPQHF.

The sample holds one count of this clonotype. The J gene is TRBJ2-7, the V gene TRBV5-1; no clear D. This CDR3 spans 16 amino acids. The V gene lost 4 bases and the J gene lost 0 bases, with 17 bases spanning the gap. Germline CDR1 SGHRS, CDR2 YFSETQ. The CDR3 region has the DNA TGCGCCAGCAGCGAGTCCTCCCAAAGCCTCTCCTACGAGCAGTACTTC. Translation gives CASSESSQSLSYEQYF.

Ten or more counts support this clonotype. The chain joins TRBV2 to TRBJ2-5; no clear D. The CDR3 extends over 13 amino acids. The germline V gene has CDR1 SNHLY and CDR2 FYNNEI. V was cut by 2 bases and J by 4 bases, with 8 bases left in between. The CDR3 nucleotides read TGTGCCAGCAGTGAAACCAGGTCAGAGACCCAGTACTTC. It specifies CASSETRSETQYF.

Ten or more counts support this clonotype. The chain is built from TRBV2 and TRBJ2-5; D unresolved. CDR3 size: 13 residues. V lost 2 bases, J lost 4 bases, and 8 bases lay in between. Germline V gene lookup returns CDR1 SNHLY and CDR2 FYNNEI. The chain's CDR3 is CASSELVGETQYF. Here the CDR3 DNA reads TGTGCCAGCAGTGAATTGGTGGGAGAGACCCAGTACTTC. The variable domain in full, completed from reference TRBV2 and TRBJ2-5, reads EPEVTQTPSHQVTQMGQEVILRCVPISNHLYFYWYRQILGQKVEFLVSFYNNEISEKSEIFDDQFSVERPDGSNFTLKIRSTKLEDSAMYFCASSELVGETQYFGPGTRLLVL.

This clonotype appeared many times. V and J are TRBV7-9 and TRBJ1-2; D is perhaps TRBD1 (5 bases). V lost 8 bases to trimming and J lost 7 bases, with 11 bases between them. The V gene's germline CDR1 is SEHNR and CDR2 FQNEAQ (reference sequence). The CDR3 is made up of 11 amino acids. The CDR3: CASAGGAGYTF. As DNA, the CDR3 is TGTGCCAGCGCTGGAGGGGCTGGCTACACCTTC. The variable domain in full, completed from reference TRBV7-9 and TRBJ1-2, reads DTGVSQNPRHKITKRGQNVTFRCDPISEHNRLYWYRQTLGQGPEFLTYFQNEAQLEKSRLLSDRFSAERPKGSFSTLEIQRTEQGDSAMYLCASAGGAGYTFGSGTRLTVV.

This clonotype has more than one count but fewer than ten. The V gene is TRBV19, the J gene TRBJ1-3, with a tentative D call TRBD1 (6 bases). Germline CDR1 and CDR2: LNHDA and SQIVND (reference sequence). Trimming removed 5 bases from V and 0 bases from J, with 11 bases in between. The CDR3 covers 15 residues. CDR3 region: CASSRRGGSGNTIYF. The CDR3 DNA reads TGTGCCAGTAGTCGGAGGGGGGGCTCTGGAAACACCATATATTTT.

This clonotype has more than one count but fewer than ten. The chain carries TRBV19 and TRBJ2-3; the D gene is possibly TRBD2 (6 bases). Trimming shortened V by 7 bases and J by 3 bases, and 17 bases separated the two germline ends. From germline, CDR1 is LNHDA and CDR2 SQIVND (reference sequence). This CDR3 comprises 15 residues. CDR3 bases: TGTGCCAGTAATAGCGGAGCACCTGGGACAGATACGCAGTATTTT. Its translation is CASNSGAPGTDTQYF.

In this sample, this clonotype turned up many times. The chain combines TRBV12-3 or TRBV12-4 with TRBJ2-3; perhaps D is TRBD1 or TRBD2 (5 bases each). V was clipped by 3 bases and J by 5 bases, with 12 bases between them. CDR3 size: 14 residues. The CDR3 here is CASSLAVGVDTQYF. The CDR3 coding sequence is TGTGCCAGCAGTTTGGCGGTGGGGGTAGATACGCAGTATTTT.